Each of the 11 T cell receptor beta chains below was sequenced from the same sample in a study of T cell responses to AZD1222 COVID-19 vaccine. The method was immunoSEQ multiplex PCR; TCRdb's version includes in-frame clones alone and lacks a portion of them. The table shows around 120,000 clones, with 87% occurring only once. The sample was peripheral blood, taken on day 0 of AZD1222 vaccination. These receptors were obtained from an adult in good health.

The J gene is TRBJ2-2, the V gene TRBV11-2; TRBD2 matches 7 bases. V lost 4 bases and J lost 6; bases outside the gene matches: 5. In germline, CDR1 is SGHAT, CDR2 FQNNGV. This CDR3 has 14 amino acids. The CDR3, as DNA: TGTGCCAGCAGCTCTCACCGGGGGGCCGGGGAGCTGTTTTTT. Its protein product is CASSSHRGAGELFF.

This chain joins TRBV6-1 and TRBJ1-6; D is uncertain. Trimming pared 2 bases from V and 11 bases from J, leaving 16 bases between. Germline loops: CDR1 MNHNS, CDR2 SASEGT. This CDR3 is 15 amino acids long. CDR3 bases: TGTGCCAGCAGTGAAAGGAGCACCCTGGGTGCACCCCTCCACTTT. Amino acid sequence: CASSERSTLGAPLHF.

Here the CDR3 reads CASSLSTGVEKLFF. The CDR3 region has the DNA TGTGCCAGCAGCTTAAGTACAGGGGTTGAAAAACTGTTTTTT. The chain employs TRBV7-9 and TRBJ1-4; 7 bases are a match to TRBD1. Germline loops: CDR1 SEHNR, CDR2 FQNEAQ (reference sequence). The CDR3 is 14 residues long. Trimming cost V 2 bases and J 7 bases; bases outside gene matches: 4.

The chain recombines TRBV5-5 with TRBJ2-7; D gene uncertain. V was pared by 4 bases and J by 1 base, with 6 bases between. Germline values: CDR1 SGHKS, CDR2 YYEKEE (reference sequence). The length of the CDR3 is 12 residues. This chain's CDR3 is CASSQNSYEQYF. CDR3 DNA sequence: TGTGCCAGCAGCCAGAATTCCTACGAGCAGTACTTC.

In DNA form, the CDR3 reads TGCGCCAGCAGCCAAGTGGGCCAGGGAGGGCCCACAGATACGCAGTATTTT. Residues: CASSQVGQGGPTDTQYF. The chain links TRBV4-1 to TRBJ2-3, with TRBD2 matching 7 bases. J lost 2 bases, V lost 1 base, and 9 bases had no gene match. Germline V gene sequence: CDR1 MGHRA, CDR2 YSYEKL. The CDR3 runs 17 residues.

The V call is TRBV9, the J call TRBJ2-1; TRBD2 matches 11 bases. The CDR3 totals 16 residues. After removal of 2 bases from V and 1 base from J, the junction contained 2 bases not matched to a gene. Germline V gives CDR1 SGDLS, CDR2 YYNGEE. As DNA, the CDR3 is TGTGCCAGCAGCGTTAGCGGGGGGGTTTCCTACAATGAGCAGTTCTTC. This translates into CASSVSGGVSYNEQFF.

V and J are TRBV3-1 (or the pseudogene TRBV3-2) and TRBJ2-7; 13 positions agree with TRBD2. J lost 4 bases, V lost 3 bases, and 15 bases had no gene match. The CDR3 has 19 residues. Germline lookup yields CDR1 LGHDT and CDR2 YNNKEL (reference sequence). CDR3 bases: TGTGCCAGCAGCCATCCGGGGGGGACTAGCGGGATTAGAGGGTACGAGCAGTACTTC. Protein product: CASSHPGGTSGIRGYEQYF.

V and J are TRBV20-1 and TRBJ1-1; TRBD1 agrees at 10 bases. Germline V gives CDR1 DFQATT, CDR2 SNEGSKA (reference sequence). This CDR3 has 12 amino acids. V trimming: 6 bases; J trimming: 8 bases; junction bases outside the gene matches: 6. The DNA of the CDR3 is TGCAGTGCAAGTTCGGACAGGGGGGAAGCTTTCTTT. Amino acids: CSASSDRGEAFF.

The chain has TRBV7-9 and TRBJ2-3, with 7 bases that match TRBD2. Germline trimming cut 6 bases from V and 6 bases from J; bases unmatched to any gene: 9. Germline V gene data show CDR1 as SEHNR and CDR2 as FQNEAQ (reference sequence). The CDR3 consists of 14 residues. In DNA, the CDR3 is TGTGCCAGCAGAAAGGGAGGGGTGTTGGATACGCAGTATTTT. Translated: CASRKGGVLDTQYF.

The rearrangement links TRBV10-1 to TRBJ2-7; D not resolved. Trimming removed 1 base from V and 9 bases from J, with 10 bases in between. The CDR3 covers 12 residues. The germline CDR1 and CDR2 sequences are WNHNN and SYGVQD (reference sequence). CDR3 in amino acids: CASSEWGIGQYF. CDR3 coding DNA: TGCGCCAGCAGTGAGTGGGGAATCGGGCAGTACTTC.

This sequence joins TRBV6-6 and TRBJ2-1, with D possibly TRBD2 on 6 matching bases. This CDR3 has 15 amino acids. The germline V and J ends were trimmed by 5 bases and 4 bases, with 15 bases remaining between them. Germline assignment: CDR1 MNHNY and CDR2 SVGAGI (reference sequence). In DNA form, the CDR3 reads TGTGCCAGCAGTCGGGACTCCGGGGTGTACAATGAGCAGTTCTTC. Protein sequence: CASSRDSGVYNEQFF.